The next 14 T cell receptor beta chains were all read from a single sample in a study of vaccination and CD4 T cells after COVID-19. The sample's time point: late sampling 161 to 241 days after vaccination in a few convalescent patients. As for treatment: roughly 10-day PBMC culture with coronavirus spike peptide pools or control peptides (ViraFEST assay). No antigen has been identified for these receptors. An Oncomine TCR Beta short-read assay was used to sequence the DNA from cultured CD4+ T cells. TCRdb itself ran the PCR reads through MiXCR, one entry per CDR3 protein. The sample yields around 20,000 distinct CDR3 sequences, roughly two fifths seen once. The sample here was CD4+ T cells from blood, cultured in vitro, taken about 7 months after SARS-CoV-2 vaccination. The receptor source for this set is a human donor who had recovered from COVID-19.

CDR3 residues: CASSEGPVPQHF. The CDR3 DNA reads as TGTGCCAGCAGTGAGGGCCCAGTCCCCCAGCATTTT. The chain carries TRBV2 and TRBJ1-5; D remains unclear. CDR3 length: 12 amino acids. Trimming removed 3 bases at V and 10 bases at J, with 10 bases between. Germline V lookup: CDR1 SNHLY, CDR2 FYNNEI.

The rearrangement joins TRBV5-8 to TRBJ2-5, with D unresolved. Germline CDR1 and CDR2: SGHTS and YDEGEE. The germline V and J ends were trimmed by 4 bases and 5 bases, with 6 bases remaining between them. This CDR3 comprises 11 residues. For the CDR3, the DNA is TGTGCCAGCAGCCCGATGGAGACCCAGTACTTC. This codes for CASSPMETQYF.

This chain links TRBV27 with TRBJ2-3; D possibly matches TRBD1 or TRBD2 (6 bases each). Looked up from germline, CDR1 is MNHEY and CDR2 is SMNVEV (reference sequence). CDR3 size: 16 residues. The V end was cut by 7 bases, the J end by 2 bases, with 19 bases between. The CDR3 spells CASTKGGLHSTDTQYF. Here the CDR3 DNA reads TGTGCCAGCACCAAAGGGGGACTTCACTCCACAGATACGCAGTATTTT.

The chain couples TRBV6-1 to TRBJ1-2; D gene ambiguous. Per germline, CDR1 MNHNS and CDR2 SASEGT. The germline V and J ends were trimmed by 2 bases and 7 bases, with 8 bases remaining between them. The CDR3 sequence is 12 residues long. The CDR3 coding sequence is TGTGCCAGCAGTGAATTGTGGGGTGGCTACACCTTC. Translated: CASSELWGGYTF.

This chain joins TRBV7-2 and TRBJ2-5; 10 bases are a match to TRBD2. In germline, CDR1 is SGHTA, CDR2 FQGNSA. There are 13 residues in the CDR3. Trimming removed 5 bases from V and 10 bases from J; junction bases left unmatched: 7. The CDR3: CASSQTSGRNQYF. CDR3 sequence (DNA): TGTGCCAGCAGCCAGACTAGCGGGCGTAACCAGTACTTC.

The V and J genes are TRBV21-1 and TRBJ2-7; the table's D call, TRBD1, has no DNA check behind it. TRBV21-1 is noted as a pseudogene. The CDR3 length is 14 residues. DNA of the CDR3: TGTGCCAGCAACCCACAGGGTAAACGGTACGAGCAGTACTTC. Its translation: CASNPQGKRYEQYF.

This chain links TRBV7-2 with TRBJ2-1, with no clear D. The germline CDR1 and CDR2 sequences are SGHTA and FQGNSA. Trimming took 5 bases from V and 0 from J, leaving 14 bases between them. The CDR3 is 16 amino acids. The DNA of the CDR3 is TGTGCCAGCAGCCTACGACGGGTCGGCTCCTACAATGAGCAGTTCTTC. Amino acids: CASSLRRVGSYNEQFF.

This clonotype has a single count. The rearrangement joins TRBV11-3 to TRBJ2-3; the D is unclear. Per germline, CDR1 SGHNT and CDR2 YENEEA. The V and J ends lost 5 bases and 4 bases respectively, with 10 bases between them. The CDR3 is 13 residues long. The CDR3 sequence: CASSRSLADTQYF. For the CDR3, the DNA is TGTGCCAGCAGCCGGTCCCTTGCAGATACGCAGTATTTT.

The chain uses TRBV7-9 and TRBJ2-1, with TRBD2 matching 12 bases. Germline V gene sequence: CDR1 SEHNR, CDR2 FQNEAQ (reference sequence). J was trimmed by 8 bases and V by 7 bases; bases with no gene match: 9. The CDR3 has 15 amino acids. CDR3 residues: CASTPGASGRDEQFF. CDR3 nucleotides: TGTGCCAGCACCCCAGGGGCTAGCGGGAGGGATGAGCAGTTCTTC.

The CDR3 DNA sequence: TGCGCCAGCAGCCCGGGGACAGGGGGCTACCAAGAGACCCAGTACTTC. It translates to CASSPGTGGYQETQYF. This sequence joins TRBV5-1 and TRBJ2-5; 12 nucleotides align to TRBD1. The CDR3 spans 16 residues. The J segment lost 0 bases and the V segment lost 4 bases, leaving 4 bases of the junction unmatched. From germline, CDR1 is SGHRS and CDR2 YFSETQ.

This clonotype came up once. A read error may produce the germline difference seen at one junction end. The chain has TRBV2 and TRBJ2-7, with 8 bases identical to TRBD1. The CDR3 covers 15 residues. The germline V gene has CDR1 SNHLY and CDR2 FYNNEI. The DNA for the CDR3 is TGTGCCAGCAGTGACCCTGGGGACAGGACCTACGAGCAGCACTTC. It is translated as CASSDPGDRTYEQHF.

The genes are TRBV19 and TRBJ2-7; tentatively, D is TRBD2 (6 bases). This CDR3 has 14 amino acids. V was trimmed by 5 bases and J by 2 bases, leaving 13 bases between them. Germline values: CDR1 LNHDA, CDR2 SQIVND (reference sequence). CDR3: CASSALGRTYEQYF. In nucleotides, the CDR3 is TGTGCCAGTAGTGCTCTCGGGAGAACCTACGAGCAGTACTTC. The full variable domain, with the rest looked up from reference TRBV19 and TRBJ2-7, is DGGITQSPKYLFRKEGQNVTLSCEQNLNHDAMYWYRQDPGQGLRLIYYSQIVNDFQKGDIAEGYSVSREKKESFPLTVTSAQKNPTAFYLCASSALGRTYEQYFGPGTRLTVT.

This clonotype was counted at least ten times. The chain recombines TRBV24-1 with TRBJ2-5; TRBD1 or TRBD2 may be the D gene (5 bases each). There are 12 residues in the CDR3. Germline V gene lookup returns CDR1 KGHDR and CDR2 SFDVKD. V shed 8 bases and J shed 5 bases, with 11 bases lying between them. Here the CDR3 reads CATMGDLETQYF. The CDR3 DNA sequence: TGTGCCACCATGGGGGATTTGGAGACCCAGTACTTC.

The chain employs TRBV24-1 and TRBJ2-1; 13 positions match TRBD2. V lost 5 bases and J lost 1; bases outside the gene matches: 4. Germline CDR1 and CDR2: KGHDR and SFDVKD. The CDR3 length is 17 residues. The CDR3 DNA is TGTGCCACCAGTGGGTTGACTAGCGGGAGGTCCTACAATGAGCAGTTCTTC. It encodes CATSGLTSGRSYNEQFF.